Presented here are 20 T cell receptor beta chains from one specimen sequenced in a study of neurological immune-mediated disorders. TCRdb called the 5' RACE reads again in MiXCR, with one record for every CDR3 protein. The table shows about 30,000 distinct CDR3 sequences, with 15% occurring only once. Sequencing used PBMCs. These receptors originate from a man between 65 and 85 years old in good health.

This clonotype has at least ten counts. This chain uses TRBV6-2 or TRBV6-3 with TRBJ2-1; D possibly corresponds to TRBD2 (6 bases). Germline CDR1 reads MNHEY; CDR2 reads SVGEGT. Trimming left V 6 bases short and J 8 bases short, with 8 bases between. The length of the CDR3 is 11 residues. CDR3 sequence: CASSRGYEQFF. DNA of the CDR3: TGTGCCAGCAGCCGGGGGTATGAGCAGTTCTTC.

The table lists this clonotype with many counts. The chain recombines TRBV15 with TRBJ1-5; D remains ambiguous. This CDR3 region has 8 residues. Germline V gene sequence: CDR1 LNHNV, CDR2 YYDKDF (reference sequence). This CDR3 reads CSNQPQHF. The CDR3 region has the DNA TGTAGCAATCAGCCCCAGCATTTT.

This clonotype occurred many times. The chain couples TRBV27 to TRBJ2-2; no definite D call. This CDR3 comprises 13 residues. From germline, CDR1 is MNHEY and CDR2 SMNVEV (reference sequence). Between the trimmed V and J ends, which lost 8 bases and 4 bases, there was a span of 11 bases. For the CDR3, the DNA is TGTGCCAGCCGGGCCTACCTCACCGGGGAGCTGTTTTTT. This codes for CASRAYLTGELFF.

This clonotype was observed once. This chain links TRBV6-6 with TRBJ2-3; 8 bases are a match to TRBD2. Germline CDR1 MNHNY, CDR2 SVGAGI (reference sequence). This CDR3 has 19 amino acids. The V segment lost 0 bases and the J segment 7 bases; nucleotides outside the gene matches: 18. The CDR3: CASSYSMQVRRGVTYTQYF. The CDR3 nucleotides are TGTGCCAGCAGTTACTCGATGCAAGTTCGGCGGGGGGTGACATATACGCAGTATTTT.

The chain uses TRBV21-1 and TRBJ1-4; TRBD1, the D gene given by the table, was not confirmed from the DNA. TRBV21-1 represents a pseudogene. The CDR3 is 19 residues long. This CDR3 reads CASSTYLGSLVATNEKLFF. The CDR3 nucleotides read TGTGCCAGCAGCACCTATTTAGGGTCCCTAGTTGCAACTAATGAAAAACTGTTTTTT.

This clonotype showed up many times. The rearrangement links TRBV12-3 or TRBV12-4 to TRBJ2-6, with D possibly matching TRBD1 (5 bases). V was shortened by 1 base and J by 2 bases, with 12 bases between the two germline ends. The CDR3 loop spans 17 amino acids. DNA of the CDR3: TGTGCCAGCAGTTTAGTAATTGACAGAACTGGGGCCAACGTCCTGACTTTC. Residues: CASSLVIDRTGANVLTF.

This clonotype was observed many times. The chain recombines TRBV5-1 with TRBJ2-1; TRBD1 agrees at 11 bases. V lost 3 bases to trimming and J lost 3 bases; unmatched junction nucleotides: 2. The CDR3 loop spans 15 amino acids. Looked up from germline, CDR1 is SGHRS and CDR2 is YFSETQ. The CDR3 sequence: CASSSGQGVYNEQFF. The CDR3 nucleotides read TGCGCCAGCAGCTCGGGACAGGGGGTCTACAATGAGCAGTTCTTC.

This clonotype was recorded many times. V is TRBV5-1 and J is TRBJ1-2; maybe TRBD1 (5 bases). Trimming left V 0 bases short and J 5 bases short, with 8 bases between. The CDR3 spans 13 residues. The V gene's germline CDR1 is SGHRS and CDR2 YFSETQ. The CDR3 DNA follows: TGCGCCAGCAGCTTGGGCAGGGATTATGGCTACACCTTC. Translation: CASSLGRDYGYTF.

This clonotype was seen more than once but under ten times. This chain uses TRBV19 with TRBJ2-1, with TRBD1 matching 12 bases. V gave up 7 bases and J gave up 1 base; unmatched junction bases: 17. The CDR3 totals 20 residues. The germline CDR1 and CDR2 sequences are LNHDA and SQIVND (reference sequence). CDR3 sequence reads: CASTPRIGTGGSMSYNEQFF. As DNA, the CDR3 is TGTGCCAGTACCCCCAGAATTGGGACAGGGGGCTCGATGTCCTACAATGAGCAGTTCTTC.

This clonotype has at least ten counts. The CDR3 DNA reads as TGCGCCAGCAGCTGGGCCCTCGAGGGGGCTCGGGAGACCCAGTACTTC. It specifies CASSWALEGARETQYF. V is TRBV5-1 and J is TRBJ2-5, with TRBD1 identical over 7 bases. The V gene's germline CDR1 is SGHRS and CDR2 YFSETQ. With V trimmed by 3 bases and J by 5 bases, 13 bases remained unmatched. The CDR3 is made up of 16 amino acids.

This clonotype was found many times. This chain connects TRBV5-5 to TRBJ2-1, with 8 bases matching TRBD2. The J segment lost 6 bases and the V segment lost 5 bases, leaving 7 bases of the junction unmatched. The CDR3 has 14 residues. Germline V CDR1 and CDR2: SGHKS, YYEKEE (reference sequence). CDR3 in amino acids: CASSLYGGANEQFF. The CDR3 nucleotides read TGTGCCAGCAGTCTTTACGGGGGGGCCAATGAGCAGTTCTTC.

This clonotype was counted many times. This chain uses TRBV29-1 with TRBJ2-5; D is unclear. The ends were cut back, 4 bases at V and 4 bases at J, with 13 bases in the middle. CDR3 length equals 13 residues. CDR1 and CDR2 from the germline V gene are SQVTM and ANQGSEA. Written as DNA, the CDR3 is TGCAGCGTTGTTAGGCTTTGGATAGAGACCCAGTACTTC. It translates to CSVVRLWIETQYF.

Ten or more counts support this clonotype. The chain has TRBV7-8 and TRBJ2-5; 7 bases line up with TRBD1. The CDR3 length is 13 residues. V was clipped by 1 base and J by 5 bases; unmatched bases: 1. CDR1 and CDR2 from the germline V gene are SGHVS and FQNEAQ. This CDR3 reads CASSLEQGETQYF. DNA of the CDR3: TGTGCCAGCAGCTTAGAACAGGGGGAGACCCAGTACTTC.

This clonotype has at least ten counts. The DNA for the CDR3 is TGCGCCAGCAGCTTGGAGGGACTAGCGGGGGCGAGCACAGATACGCAGTATTTT. It encodes CASSLEGLAGASTDTQYF. V and J are TRBV5-1 and TRBJ2-3, with 14 positions matching TRBD2. In germline, CDR1 is SGHRS, CDR2 YFSETQ. This CDR3 spans 18 amino acids. Losses at the gene ends were 0 bases for V and 0 bases for J; bases not matched to a gene: 3.

Many counts were recorded for this clonotype. The chain is built from TRBV4-3 and TRBJ1-6; the match to TRBD1 covers 9 bases. There are 17 residues in the CDR3. Per germline, CDR1 LGHNA and CDR2 YSLEER. Trimming cost V 0 bases and J 7 bases; bases outside gene matches: 7. CDR3 sequence reads: CASSQDPYGTGNSPLHF. CDR3 nucleotide sequence: TGCGCCAGCAGCCAAGATCCGTACGGGACAGGGAATTCACCCCTCCACTTT.

This clonotype has ten or more counts. V and J are TRBV6-2 or TRBV6-3 and TRBJ2-1, with a weak D call TRBD2 (7 bases). The V gene lost 5 bases and the J gene lost 6 bases, with 11 bases spanning the gap. The CDR3 is made up of 13 amino acids. Germline-derived CDR1 and CDR2 are MNHEY and SVGEGT. The CDR3 loop is CASSKGGSNEQFF. The CDR3 coding sequence is TGTGCCAGCAGTAAGGGGGGGAGCAATGAGCAGTTCTTC.

This clonotype was observed at least ten times. The rearrangement uses TRBV11-2 and TRBJ2-7; 7 positions agree with TRBD1. The germline CDR1 and CDR2 sequences are SGHAT and FQNNGV. Trimming took 4 bases from V and 3 from J; bases not matched to a gene: 12. The CDR3 totals 16 residues. The CDR3 DNA reads TGTGCCAGCAGCTACGGACAGGCTCTCTACAACTACGAGCAGTACTTC. It yields the protein CASSYGQALYNYEQYF.

Many counts were recorded for this clonotype. The chain employs TRBV20-1 and TRBJ2-3, with TRBD2 identical over 11 bases. Trimming removed 2 bases from V and 2 bases from J; junction bases left unmatched: 6. Per germline, CDR1 DFQATT and CDR2 SNEGSKA (reference sequence). This CDR3 has 16 residues. DNA of the CDR3: TGCAGTGCTAGAAAGGGACTAGCGGTCTTCACAGATACGCAGTATTTT. It translates to CSARKGLAVFTDTQYF.

This clonotype was picked up many times. The chain carries TRBV7-8 and TRBJ2-3, with D hard to call. Deletions cut 5 bases from V and 3 bases from J, with 6 bases between. The CDR3 is 12 residues long. Germline CDR1 reads SGHVS; CDR2 reads FQNEAQ. The CDR3 sequence is CASSPRTDTQYF. The DNA of the CDR3 is TGTGCCAGCAGCCCGAGGACAGATACGCAGTATTTT.

This clonotype was seen at least ten times. This sequence joins TRBV20-1 and TRBJ2-7, with D perhaps matching TRBD2 (6 bases). Trimming stripped 7 bases from V and 0 bases from J, with 19 bases between. This CDR3 has 15 amino acids. In germline, CDR1 is DFQATT, CDR2 SNEGSKA (reference sequence). The chain's CDR3 is CSVPRAGHSSYEQYF. CDR3 nucleotide sequence: TGCAGTGTCCCAAGGGCGGGGCACAGCTCCTACGAGCAGTACTTC.